Shown below are 27 T cell receptor beta chains from a single sample sequenced in a study of cytomegalovirus exposure and HLA in healthy donors. Both 60 Vbeta primers and 13 Jbeta primers went into the PCR. Produced via immunoSEQ multiplex PCR; TCRdb's table is partial and in-frame only. The profile shows under 150,000 clones, about two thirds of them singletons. The specimen was PBMCs. All receptors come from a man aged 50 or older in good health and CMV-seropositive.

The V and J genes are TRBV9 and TRBJ1-1; a possible D gene is TRBD1 (6 bases). The CDR3 extends over 15 amino acids. V lost 3 bases and J 0 bases, leaving 12 bases between the germline ends. Germline lookup yields CDR1 SGDLS and CDR2 YYNGEE. CDR3 nucleotide sequence: TGTGCCAGCAGCGCACGACAGGCTATGAACACTGAAGCTTTCTTT. This gives the protein CASSARQAMNTEAFF.

This clone showed up just a few times. This chain links TRBV6-6 with TRBJ2-1; D is unclear. This CDR3 comprises 12 residues. From germline, CDR1 is MNHNY and CDR2 SVGAGI (reference sequence). V lost 0 bases to trimming and J lost 6 bases, with 3 bases between them. The CDR3 coding sequence is TGTGCCAGCAGTTACTCGAGCAATGAGCAGTTCTTC. Translating it yields CASSYSSNEQFF.

The J gene is TRBJ2-7, the V gene TRBV6-1; 13 nucleotides agree with TRBD2. CDR1 MNHNS and CDR2 SASEGT come from the germline V gene. The CDR3 loop spans 15 amino acids. The junction had 4 bases not matched to a gene; V was cut back by 6 bases and J by 2 bases. The CDR3 DNA reads TGTGCCAGCAGAGGGACTAGCGGGGCCGCCTACGAGCAGTACTTC. Translation gives CASRGTSGAAYEQYF.

This clone has more than one count but fewer than ten. This chain uses TRBV27 with TRBJ2-1; 9 nucleotides align to TRBD2. Germline assignment: CDR1 MNHEY and CDR2 SMNVEV (reference sequence). This CDR3 has 15 amino acids. The ends lost 6 bases at V and 6 bases at J; junction bases unmatched: 9. Written as DNA, the CDR3 is TGTGCCAGCAGCCCTGGGGCTAGCGGGACCAATGAGCAGTTCTTC. Translated, it gives CASSPGASGTNEQFF.

The rearrangement uses TRBV6-6 and TRBJ2-1, with 9 positions matching TRBD2. Germline loops: CDR1 MNHNY, CDR2 SVGAGI (reference sequence). This CDR3 is 15 amino acids long. V dropped 6 bases and J dropped 6; count of bases not matched to a gene: 9. In nucleotides, the CDR3 is TGTGCCAGCAGGACGGGACTAGCACTAAGCAATGAGCAGTTCTTC. Amino acid sequence: CASRTGLALSNEQFF.

CDR3 region: CASSRREGGYTF. CDR3 DNA sequence: TGTGCCAGCTCACGAAGGGAGGGTGGCTACACCTTC. This chain connects TRBV18 to TRBJ1-2, with unresolved D. This CDR3 has 12 residues. Per the germline V gene, CDR1 is KGHSH and CDR2 is LQKENI. V was shortened by 4 bases and J by 7 bases, with 10 bases between the two germline ends.

The CDR3 sequence is CASTLDRASYNEQFF. The CDR3 region has the DNA TGTGCCAGCACTCTCGACAGAGCGAGCTACAATGAGCAGTTCTTC. This chain connects TRBV6-1 to TRBJ2-1, with TRBD1 as a possible D gene (5 bases). V gave up 7 bases and J gave up 3 bases, with 16 bases separating them. The CDR3 sequence is 15 residues long. Looked up from germline, CDR1 is MNHNS and CDR2 is SASEGT.

The CDR3 spells CASSLDIVRNTEAFF. CDR3 in DNA: TGTGCCAGCAGCTTGGATATCGTTAGAAACACTGAAGCTTTCTTT. J is TRBJ1-1 and V is TRBV5-8; D unresolved. The germline V gene encodes CDR1 SGHTS and CDR2 YDEGEE. The CDR3 sequence is 15 residues long. V was clipped by 0 bases and J by 2 bases, with 11 bases between them.

This clone was recorded only once. The chain recombines TRBV19 with TRBJ2-5; 9 nucleotides line up with TRBD1. Trimming at V came to 4 bases and at J to 2 bases, leaving 8 bases not matched to a gene. This CDR3 is built from 16 residues. Looked up from germline, CDR1 is LNHDA and CDR2 is SQIVND (reference sequence). CDR3 amino acids: CASSTRTGEKQETQYF. CDR3 bases: TGTGCCAGTAGTACCCGGACAGGGGAAAAGCAAGAGACCCAGTACTTC.

The chain employs TRBV6-5 and TRBJ1-1; D is perhaps TRBD1 (5 bases). Germline-derived CDR1 and CDR2 are MNHEY and SVGAGI. V gave up 4 bases and J gave up 1 base, with 10 bases separating them. CDR3 size: 14 residues. CDR3 DNA sequence: TGTGCCAGCAGTTCAAACAGGAAGAACACTGAAGCTTTCTTT. This codes for CASSSNRKNTEAFF.

The chain employs TRBV11-3 and TRBJ2-7; D may be TRBD1 (5 bases). Germline CDR1 is SGHNT and CDR2 is YENEEA. The CDR3 extends over 15 amino acids. The V gene lost 5 bases and the J gene lost 2 bases, with 16 bases spanning the gap. The chain's CDR3 is CASSPHLGETYEQYF. CDR3 coding DNA: TGTGCCAGCAGCCCCCATCTAGGGGAAACCTACGAGCAGTACTTC. Combining the CDR3 with reference TRBV11-3 and TRBJ2-7 gives the whole variable domain EAGVVQSPRYKIIEKKQPVAFWCNPISGHNTLYWYLQNLGQGPELLIRYENEEAVDDSQLPKDRFSAERLKGVDSTLKIQPAELGDSAVYLCASSPHLGETYEQYFGPGTRLTVT.

This clone was detected a few times. The chain combines TRBV7-6 with TRBJ1-4; TRBD1 might be the D (6 bases). The CDR3 consists of 18 residues. The V gene lost 8 bases and the J gene lost 0 bases, with 22 bases spanning the gap. Germline loops: CDR1 SGHVS, CDR2 FNYEAQ. Here the CDR3 reads CASSNTPTGQSTNEKLFF. DNA for the CDR3: TGTGCCAGCTCCAATACCCCGACAGGACAGTCAACTAATGAAAAACTGTTTTTT.

The chain couples TRBV19 to TRBJ2-1; 9 bases map to TRBD2. The CDR3 covers 15 residues. Germline trimming cut 3 bases from V and 0 bases from J; bases unmatched to any gene: 0. Germline values: CDR1 LNHDA, CDR2 SQIVND (reference sequence). This chain's CDR3 is CASSISGGSYNEQFF. The CDR3 DNA sequence: TGTGCCAGTAGTATTAGCGGGGGCTCCTACAATGAGCAGTTCTTC.

The chain has TRBV2 and TRBJ2-7, with D perhaps TRBD1 (5 bases). The CDR3 runs to 13 residues. From germline, CDR1 is SNHLY and CDR2 FYNNEI. Trimming pared 4 bases from V and 4 bases from J, leaving 11 bases between. CDR3 sequence (DNA): TGTGCCAGCAGTGTGGACACGCTGTACGAGCAGTACTTC. Translating gives CASSVDTLYEQYF.

This clone counts as medium-sized (0.01 to 0.1%). The CDR3 loop reads CASSLAGQYEQYF. The CDR3 DNA sequence: TGTGCCAGCAGCTTGGCGGGACAGTACGAGCAGTACTTC. The chain is built from TRBV5-5 and TRBJ2-7; 7 nucleotides agree with TRBD1. Trimming took 0 bases from V and 4 from J; bases not matched to a gene: 1. This CDR3 is 13 amino acids long. Germline CDR1 is SGHKS and CDR2 is YYEKEE (reference sequence). Filled out from reference TRBV5-5 and TRBJ2-7, the complete variable domain reads DAGVTQSPTHLIKTRGQQVTLRCSPISGHKSVSWYQQVLGQGPQFIFQYYEKEERGRGNFPDRFSARQFPNYSSELNVNALLLGDSALYLCASSLAGQYEQYFGPGTRLTVT.

The gene calls are TRBV27 and TRBJ2-1, with 12 bases fitting TRBD2. V shed 7 bases, J shed 10 bases, and the junction held 11 bases outside the gene matches. This CDR3 contains 15 residues. The V gene's germline CDR1 is MNHEY and CDR2 SMNVEV (reference sequence). CDR3 residues: CASIPASGRGGEQFF. The CDR3 DNA follows: TGTGCCAGCATCCCGGCTAGCGGGAGGGGCGGGGAGCAGTTCTTC.

This clone was seen a few times. The chain couples TRBV7-3 to TRBJ2-7; D may be TRBD2 (5 bases). V was shortened by 0 bases and J by 6 bases, with 9 bases between the two germline ends. Germline CDR1 and CDR2: SGHTA and FQGTGA. The CDR3 consists of 13 residues. The CDR3 protein is CASSLTEEAEQYF. CDR3 nucleotide sequence: TGTGCCAGCAGCTTAACGGAGGAGGCCGAGCAGTACTTC.

This clone was detected many times. This sample includes further DNA sequences coding for the same CDR3. The J gene is TRBJ1-2, the V gene TRBV2; D might be TRBD1 (5 bases). Trimming pared 2 bases from V and 2 bases from J, leaving 6 bases between. Germline CDR1 and CDR2: SNHLY and FYNNEI. The CDR3 loop spans 13 amino acids. Here the CDR3 reads CASSEQGNYGYTF. The CDR3 DNA reads as TGTGCCAGCAGTGAACAGGGCAACTATGGCTACACCTTC.

The CDR3 bases are TGTGCCAGCAGGACCGGGACAGGGGCGCGTAACACTGAAGCTTTCTTT. It is translated as CASRTGTGARNTEAFF. The gene calls are TRBV5-6 and TRBJ1-1; 10 bases are a match to TRBD1. V shed 5 bases and J 2 bases; nucleotides not matched to a gene: 9. There are 16 residues in the CDR3. Looked up from germline, CDR1 is SGHDT and CDR2 is YYEEEE. The variable domain in full, with the rest retrieved from reference TRBV5-6 and TRBJ1-1, is DAGVTQSPTHLIKTRGQQVTLRCSPKSGHDTVSWYQQALGQGPQFIFQYYEEEERQRGNFPDRFSGHQFPNYSSELNVNALLLGDSALYLCASRTGTGARNTEAFFGQGTRLTVV.

The chain is built from TRBV2 and TRBJ2-5, with 12 positions matching TRBD2. The J call may be faulty, since TRBJ2-7 better matches the DNA end. The CDR3 has 14 residues. Per the germline V gene, CDR1 is SNHLY and CDR2 is FYNNEI. CDR3: CASSRTSGAYEQYF. As DNA, the CDR3 is TGTGCCAGCAGCCGGACTAGCGGGGCCTACGAGCAGTACTTC.

The table lists this clone with a count of one. This sequence joins TRBV19 and TRBJ2-1; tentatively, D is TRBD2 (5 bases). Trimming pared 10 bases from V and 0 bases from J, leaving 13 bases between. There are 14 residues in the CDR3. CDR1 and CDR2 from the germline V gene are LNHDA and SQIVND (reference sequence). The CDR3 spells CATAGRSSYNEQFF. The DNA for the CDR3 is TGTGCCACCGCGGGTAGGAGCTCCTACAATGAGCAGTTCTTC. The full variable domain, rest sourced from reference TRBV19 and TRBJ2-1, is DGGITQSPKYLFRKEGQNVTLSCEQNLNHDAMYWYRQDPGQGLRLIYYSQIVNDFQKGDIAEGYSVSREKKESFPLTVTSAQKNPTAFYLCATAGRSSYNEQFFGPGTRLTVL.

V usage is TRBV5-4 and J usage is TRBJ2-7; the D is unclear. Trimming took 2 bases from V and 2 from J, leaving 17 bases between them. Germline CDR1 SGHNT, CDR2 YYREEE (reference sequence). The CDR3 runs to 16 residues. CDR3 sequence (DNA): TGTGCCAGCAGCTTTAAAACAGCTTCCTTTACCTACGAGCAGTACTTC. This encodes CASSFKTASFTYEQYF. Based on the CDR3 plus reference TRBV5-4 and TRBJ2-7, the full variable domain is ETGVTQSPTHLIKTRGQQVTLRCSSQSGHNTVSWYQQALGQGPQFIFQYYREEENGRGNFPPRFSGLQFPNYSSELNVNALELDDSALYLCASSFKTASFTYEQYFGPGTRLTVT.

The table lists this clone with many counts. The V and J genes are TRBV5-4 and TRBJ2-7; no firm D call. The CDR3 contains 13 residues. Trimming cost V 0 bases and J 3 bases, with 7 bases left between them. Germline CDR1 SGHNT, CDR2 YYREEE (reference sequence). CDR3 residues: CASSLELSYEQYF. DNA of the CDR3: TGTGCCAGCAGCTTGGAACTTAGCTACGAGCAGTACTTC.

The rearrangement joins TRBV5-6 to TRBJ1-2; D remains ambiguous. The germline V gene encodes CDR1 SGHDT and CDR2 YYEEEE. V shed 2 bases and J shed 1 base, with 9 bases lying between them. The CDR3 is 14 residues long. CDR3 loop: CASSFSRSNYGYTF. Written as DNA, the CDR3 is TGTGCCAGCAGCTTTTCTCGCAGTAACTATGGCTACACCTTC.

The chain has TRBV5-1 and TRBJ1-2; D might be TRBD1 (6 bases). CDR1 and CDR2 (germline): SGHRS, YFSETQ. V was cut by 4 bases and J by 4 bases, with 14 bases left in between. The CDR3 loop spans 14 amino acids. The CDR3 region is CASSPTDRPYGYTF. The CDR3 DNA reads as TGCGCCAGCAGCCCCACCGACAGGCCCTATGGCTACACCTTC.

The rearrangement uses TRBV2 and TRBJ2-5; 9 bases align to TRBD2. After removal of 3 bases from V and 6 bases from J, the junction contained 5 bases not matched to a gene. From germline, CDR1 is SNHLY and CDR2 FYNNEI. CDR3 size: 14 residues. CDR3: CASSDSGSRKTQYF. The DNA for the CDR3 is TGTGCCAGCAGTGATAGCGGGAGTAGAAAGACCCAGTACTTC.

CDR3 region: CASSPTELVNTEAFF. CDR3 DNA sequence: TGCGCCAGCAGCCCTACGGAGCTTGTGAACACTGAAGCTTTCTTT. This chain joins TRBV5-1 and TRBJ1-1, with D unresolved. CDR3 length equals 15 residues. Per germline, CDR1 SGHRS and CDR2 YFSETQ. V shed 4 bases and J shed 0 bases, with 13 bases lying between them.